This T cell receptor (beta chain) was observed in a study of T cells in Graves' hyperthyroidism and ophthalmopathy. This CDR3 comprises 14 residues. Germline V gene lookup returns CDR1 SEHNR and CDR2 FQNEAQ (reference sequence). General study points: Researchers report that a 13 V-J model separated ophthalmopathy from stable hyperthyroidism.

Notes on this clonotype: Its antigen is still unknown. Relative to the germline gene, one junction end is altered; a read error may explain this.

The source material, RNA transcripts, was used to amplify TCR beta CDR3 regions. Researchers ran a first-round RT-PCR on the TCR CDR3 using the HTBI primer set. TCRdb independently ran MiXCR on the multiplex PCR reads; one entry per CDR3 protein. The data contain hundreds of thousands of distinct CDR3 sequences, about 13% of them singletons. V is TRBV7-9 and J is TRBJ2-5; 10 bases are shared with TRBD2. The clonotype was recovered from a woman under 30 with Graves' hyperthyroidism. Sequenced input: blood. The CDR3 sequence is CTSSLAGGGETQYF. The CDR3 region has the DNA TGTACCAGCAGCTTAGCGGGGGGCGGAGAGACCCAGTACTTC.